This T cell receptor beta chain was observed in a study of T cell clusters in autoimmune cytopenias (dated by TCRdb to the late 2010s). Context from the whole study: Healthy donor controls had a mean age of around 52 years and a median age of around 60 years, with about 55% of the roughly 45 female. For primary cytopenia, 25 age-matched healthy donors were used as controls, and for secondary cytopenia, approximately 15 age-matched CLL patients were used as controls. Autoimmune hepatitis repertoires were compared with those of some 25 age- and sex-matched healthy donors. The study aimed to test whether autoimmune cytopenia patients carry a disease-specific immune repertoire signature usable as a blood-based biomarker. In autoimmune cytopenia patients, peripheral blood TRB and IGH repertoires were sequenced during active disease and over treatment follow-up, together with healthy, CLL and autoimmune hepatitis controls. The median TRB sequencing depth was approximately 50,000 reads per sample, and the median number of distinct TRB clonotypes was 2,350 per sample. General conclusions and limits of the study: The T cell clusters were defined only in silico, and the functional role of the clusters still needed to be validated experimentally. Shifts in the TRB repertoire, including less even repertoires in secondary cytopenia and CLL, were mostly a reflection of lymphoma bias and not of autoimmunity. The GLIPH analysis suggested a lack of physiological T cell clusters in primary autoimmune cytopenia patients, since roughly 49 clusters were exclusive to healthy donors whereas 17 were exclusive to patients. Compared with active autoimmune hepatitis patients, healthy donors had almost three times as many exclusive TRB clusters, a finding consistent with an autoimmunity-wide signature. In the comparison of secondary cytopenia with CLL, the cluster-lack signature was not observed, apparently because the dominant lymphoma-associated repertoire masked the signature.

To amplify TRB rearrangements, a touch-down multiplex PCR protocol was run with the TRB-A and TRB-B primer pools combined in a single tube. Illumina adapters and sample indices were attached to the amplicons through two consecutive PCR reactions using Phusion HS II polymerase. Amplicons were gel-purified with the NucleoSpin Gel and PCR Clean-up kit, then quantified by Qubit and quality-checked on an Agilent 2100 Bioanalyzer. Sequencing of the libraries was performed on an Illumina MiSeq with 600-cycle, single-indexed, paired-end runs. The source study handled its data this way. TRB reads were aligned and assembled with MiXCR version 2.1.12 using the default MiXCR reference library. A clone was defined by each unique CDR3 nucleotide sequence, and the analysis included only productive sequences with two or more reads. Alpha-parameterized diversity profiles (alpha 0 to 5), including the Shannon (alpha 1) and Simpson (alpha 2) indices, were computed with an R script to assess repertoire diversity. The tcR package was used to compute combinatorial TRB VJ usage, and cohorts were compared on this usage by principal component analysis with ade4. GLIPH clustering of TCRbeta CDR3s was carried out on cohort pairs matched by age and read depth, and cluster frequencies were compared by Wilcoxon test. The reads were reprocessed in TCRdb, with one entry per CDR3 protein sequence and no accompanying DNA. These V and J calls are TCRdb output, not the study's own analysis. The table held for this sample gives approximately 7,700 distinct CDR3 sequences. The top ten clones comprise 20% to 25% of the sample.

The CDR1 and CDR2 encoded by the germline V gene (reference sequence) are SEHNR and FQNEAQ. Reading from cysteine to phenylalanine, the CDR3 counts 14 amino acids. No DNA appears here. TRB amplification used approximately 0.25 ug of peripheral blood genomic DNA, some 38,000 genome equivalents, per sample. With respect to this clonotype: What this receptor recognizes is not known.

In addition, the sample was reused for a study of T cell repertoires in aging, cancer and after chemotherapy. As described in the second report: Donors spanned six age groups from 30 or younger to 70 or older, with at least three individuals per group. Healthy donor control TCR repertoires were recorded over several months to years and showed clear clonal overlap across re-sampling. The full dataset contained about 10 million TCR reads. Compared with age-matched healthy donors, untreated patients with either hematological or solid cancers had significantly lower TCR diversity in the blood along with higher clonality. In healthy donors, the decline in TCR diversity with age was mainly due to loss of richness, whereas in cancer patients loss of evenness also played a role. In both cancer cohorts, median generation probability rose over the chemotherapy interval, which suggests that the repertoire was reconstituted through rebound thymic output. According to the authors, the repertoire data do not permit conclusions about immunological memory after chemotherapy. To examine immunoaging and T cell reconstitution after chemotherapy, the study profiled TCR beta repertoires in peripheral blood from healthy donors and cancer patients. Alongside around 98 healthy donors serving as a reference group, the cohort included some 220 cancer patients, of whom roughly 90 had hematological cancers and 120 to 130 had solid cancers. MiXCR versions 2.12 and 3.0.5 were used to process the TRB sequences. The repertoire metrics were Shannon diversity, evenness, clonality (defined as one minus evenness), and alpha-parameterized diversity profiles covering alpha 0 to 5. The IGoR algorithm was used to calculate generation probabilities of clones in the paired pre- and post-chemotherapy samples.

The receptor comes from a human donor in good health. The rearrangement combines TRBV7-9 with TRBJ2-3; the D call of TRBD2 rests on TCRdb alone, since no DNA is present to check it. The sequenced sample was peripheral blood. The CDR3 reads as follows: CASSLEEGTDTQYF.